Presented here are 2 T cell receptor beta chains from one specimen sequenced in a study of shared clonotypes between healthy human individuals. TCRdb's table, derived via immunoSEQ multiplex PCR, lists solely in-frame clones and lacks some. Counted here are over 1.4 million clones, approximately 96% occurring once; the ten biggest clones make up 1.2%. The specimen was naive CD4+ T cells sorted from blood. Subset in this sample: CD45RA+ positively selected. The receptor source for this set is a man aged 30 to 39 in good health.

The chain employs TRBV5-4 and TRBJ1-5; no reliable D call. The V end was cut by 2 bases, the J end by 3 bases, with 9 bases between. The CDR3 length is 14 residues. CDR1 and CDR2 from the germline V gene are SGHNT and YYREEE (reference sequence). As DNA, the CDR3 is TGTGCCAGCAGCTTATCTGGTTACAATCAGCCCCAGCATTTT. This encodes CASSLSGYNQPQHF.

The J gene is TRBJ2-1, the V gene TRBV5-1, with 13 bases identical to TRBD2. The CDR3 is 15 residues long. J gave up 9 bases and V 4 bases, and 7 bases lay outside the gene matches. CDR1 and CDR2 (germline): SGHRS, YFSETQ. DNA for the CDR3: TGCGCCAGCAGCAGGACTAGCGGGAGTGGCGTTGAGCAGTTCTTC. This sequence encodes CASSRTSGSGVEQFF.